These 22 T cell receptor beta chains came from one sample sequenced in a study of response to subunit inactivated influenza vaccine. TCRdb passed the RT-PCR reads through MiXCR, listing each CDR3 protein once. The table includes about 580,000 distinct CDR3 sequences, about 14% detected once. This specimen consisted of PBMCs from blood, obtained 11 to 12 days after vaccination. These receptors came from a man aged 45-65 years who received an inactivated influenza vaccine.

The rearrangement links TRBV18 to TRBJ2-2; a weak D match, TRBD1 (6 bases). Germline-derived CDR1 and CDR2 are KGHSH and LQKENI. The CDR3 totals 16 residues. Trimming cost V 5 bases and J 0 bases, with 13 bases left between them. Written as DNA, the CDR3 is TGTGCCAGCTCAGCCCAGGGGCCGGCGAACACCGGGGAGCTGTTTTTT. Translating gives CASSAQGPANTGELFF.

The chain couples TRBV4-1 to TRBJ2-6, with 8 bases aligning to TRBD1. V dropped 2 bases and J dropped 2; count of bases not matched to a gene: 5. This CDR3 is 17 amino acids long. Germline V gene data show CDR1 as MGHRA and CDR2 as YSYEKL. CDR3 nucleotides: TGCGCCAGCAGCCAACCGCCGACAGGGGCTGGGGCCAACGTCCTGACTTTC. Its translation is CASSQPPTGAGANVLTF.

The CDR3 protein is CASSLDGDAGKTQYF. The DNA of the CDR3 is TGTGCCAGCAGCTTAGACGGGGACGCGGGAAAGACCCAGTACTTC. J is TRBJ2-5 and V is TRBV11-2, with D possibly being TRBD2 (6 bases). Germline CDR1 SGHAT, CDR2 FQNNGV. The V end lost 0 bases, the J end lost 6 bases, and 14 bases lay between the germline ends. CDR3 length: 15 residues. Full variable domain (rest looked up from reference TRBV11-2 and TRBJ2-5): EAGVAQSPRYKIIEKRQSVAFWCNPISGHATLYWYQQILGQGPKLLIQFQNNGVVDDSQLPKDRFSAERLKGVDSTLKIQPAKLEDSAVYLCASSLDGDAGKTQYFGPGTRLLVL.

The chain links TRBV7-8 to TRBJ2-3; possible D gene TRBD1, 5 bases. CDR3 size: 15 residues. Trimming pared 1 base from V and 4 bases from J, leaving 12 bases between. Per the germline V gene, CDR1 is SGHVS and CDR2 is FQNEAQ. In nucleotides, the CDR3 is TGTGCCAGCAGCTTAGGGGGCGCTTCCCCAGATACGCAGTATTTT. Its translation: CASSLGGASPDTQYF.

This clonotype appeared a few times. The genes are TRBV20-1 and TRBJ1-2, with 7 positions matching TRBD1. Germline lookup yields CDR1 DFQATT and CDR2 SNEGSKA (reference sequence). J gave up 4 bases and V 5 bases, and 7 bases lay outside the gene matches. There are 13 residues in the CDR3. DNA of the CDR3: TGCAGTGCTGCGGACAGGATTAGCTATGGCTACACCTTC. This encodes CSAADRISYGYTF.

This clonotype was counted ten times or more. CDR3: CASSLGGVQGTQYF. The CDR3, as DNA: TGTGCCAGCAGCTTAGGGGGCGTTCAGGGGACCCAGTACTTC. This chain links TRBV7-6 with TRBJ2-5, with TRBD1 as a possible D gene (5 bases). V gave up 1 base and J gave up 7 bases, with 13 bases separating them. The germline gives CDR1 SGHVS, CDR2 FNYEAQ. The CDR3 runs to 14 residues. The whole variable domain, filled in from reference TRBV7-6 and TRBJ2-5, reads GAGVSQSPRYKVTKRGQDVALRCDPISGHVSLYWYRQALGQGPEFLTYFNYEAQQDKSGLPNDRFSAERPEGSISTLTIQRTEQRDSAMYRCASSLGGVQGTQYFGPGTRLLVL.

Only a few counts were recorded for this clonotype. This chain joins TRBV24-1 and TRBJ2-1; possible D gene TRBD1, 6 bases. Germline V gene sequence: CDR1 KGHDR, CDR2 SFDVKD. Trimming left V 2 bases short and J 0 bases short, with 16 bases between. The CDR3 runs 18 residues. CDR3: CATSDSGDGLSSYNEQFF. CDR3 nucleotide sequence: TGTGCCACCAGTGATTCAGGGGATGGACTGAGCTCCTACAATGAGCAGTTCTTC.

The V call is TRBV20-1, the J call TRBJ2-3, with 7 bases matching TRBD1. The CDR3 totals 13 residues. In germline, CDR1 is DFQATT, CDR2 SNEGSKA (reference sequence). The J segment lost 6 bases and the V segment lost 6 bases, leaving 9 bases of the junction unmatched. The CDR3 loop reads CSAVTGRRDTQYF. CDR3 coding DNA: TGCAGTGCAGTGACAGGGCGAAGGGATACGCAGTATTTT.

This clonotype turned up a few times. V usage is TRBV4-1 and J usage is TRBJ2-2, with a possible D match to TRBD1 (5 bases). The CDR3 contains 16 residues. V gave up 0 bases and J gave up 3 bases, with 11 bases separating them. CDR1 and CDR2 (germline): MGHRA, YSYEKL. The CDR3 spells CASSQDPGQHTGELFF. As DNA, the CDR3 is TGCGCCAGCAGCCAAGATCCAGGGCAGCACACCGGGGAGCTGTTTTTT.

The J gene is TRBJ1-1, the V gene TRBV7-2, with D maybe TRBD1 (5 bases). CDR1 is SGHTA, CDR2 FQGNSA, per germline. The CDR3 covers 15 residues. With 0 bases removed from V and 1 base from J, the gap between germline ends came to 9 bases. The CDR3 loop reads CASSLAIDRNTEAFF. The CDR3 coding sequence is TGTGCCAGCAGCTTAGCAATTGACAGGAACACTGAAGCTTTCTTT.

V is TRBV4-2 and J is TRBJ2-2; 12 positions match TRBD2. Germline CDR1 reads LGHNA; CDR2 reads YNFKEQ. The length of the CDR3 is 16 residues. V shed 2 bases, J shed 6 bases, and the junction held 4 bases outside the gene matches. CDR3 region: CASSQLAGGPSGELFF. The CDR3 nucleotides are TGTGCCAGCAGCCAACTAGCGGGAGGGCCTTCCGGGGAGCTGTTTTTT.

This clonotype was observed a handful of times. The rearrangement joins TRBV4-3 to TRBJ2-2; D not certain. The length of the CDR3 is 13 residues. The V end lost 3 bases, the J end lost 5 bases, and 7 bases lay between the germline ends. Germline V gene lookup returns CDR1 LGHNA and CDR2 YSLEER. DNA of the CDR3: TGCGCCAGCAGCCAGAAAGCAACCGGGGAGCTGTTTTTT. It encodes CASSQKATGELFF.

This clonotype was detected a few times. This sequence joins TRBV5-1 and TRBJ2-2; no reliable D call. Trimming took 3 bases from V and 9 from J, leaving 15 bases between them. The CDR3 runs to 14 residues. Germline lookup yields CDR1 SGHRS and CDR2 YFSETQ. The CDR3 here is CASSSTPPVRELFF. CDR3 bases: TGCGCCAGCAGCTCGACCCCCCCGGTCCGGGAGCTGTTTTTT.

Only a few counts were recorded for this clonotype. The chain uses TRBV28 and TRBJ2-7, with 7 bases that match TRBD2. The CDR3 spans 18 residues. V trimming: 0 bases; J trimming: 0 bases; junction bases outside the gene matches: 11. The germline gives CDR1 MDHEN, CDR2 SYDVKM. Written as DNA, the CDR3 is TGTGCCAGCAGTTTATGGGTTTGGGGGGGAGGGACCTCCTACGAGCAGTACTTC. Its protein product is CASSLWVWGGGTSYEQYF.

This sequence joins TRBV6-1 and TRBJ2-5, with D tentatively TRBD2 (6 bases). Trimming cost V 7 bases and J 5 bases, with 20 bases left between them. The CDR3 extends over 15 amino acids. CDR1 and CDR2 from the germline V gene are MNHNS and SASEGT. The CDR3 region is CASNEMGGLDETQYF. CDR3 DNA: TGTGCCAGCAACGAGATGGGGGGATTAGATGAGACCCAGTACTTC.

This clonotype turned up a few times. The chain uses TRBV7-2 and TRBJ1-2; D possibly corresponds to TRBD1 (6 bases). V was shortened by 4 bases and J by 8 bases, with 14 bases between the two germline ends. Germline V CDR1 and CDR2: SGHTA, FQGNSA. This CDR3 is 13 amino acids long. In DNA form, the CDR3 reads TGTGCCAGCAGCTCGCAGGGGCGGGACGGCTACACCTTC. Its protein is CASSSQGRDGYTF.

This CDR3 is CAIVVTGELFF. CDR3 nucleotides: TGTGCCATCGTCGTAACCGGGGAGCTGTTTTTT. The chain joins TRBV28 to TRBJ2-2, with D hard to call. CDR3 length: 11 residues. The germline gives CDR1 MDHEN, CDR2 SYDVKM. V dropped 10 bases and J dropped 5 bases, with 8 bases sitting between them.

This clonotype was found a few times. This chain links TRBV4-1 with TRBJ1-5; TRBD1 is a possible D gene (5 bases). The V end lost 3 bases, the J end lost 0 bases, and 9 bases lay between the germline ends. The CDR3 extends over 15 amino acids. Germline V gene sequence: CDR1 MGHRA, CDR2 YSYEKL. The CDR3 DNA is TGCGCCAGCAGCCAGGGGGGGTCTAGCAATCAGCCCCAGCATTTT. Its protein product is CASSQGGSSNQPQHF.

There are many counts of this clonotype. The chain links TRBV10-3 to TRBJ2-3; D might be TRBD2 (5 bases). This CDR3 is 13 amino acids long. Germline CDR1 reads ENHRY; CDR2 reads SYGVKD. V lost 6 bases, J lost 9 bases, and 16 bases lay in between. Written as DNA, the CDR3 is TGTGCCATCAGGGGTAGCGTCGGCGACACGCAGTATTTT. Translating gives CAIRGSVGDTQYF.

The J gene is TRBJ1-4, the V gene TRBV5-1; D gene uncertain. Germline values: CDR1 SGHRS, CDR2 YFSETQ. Trimming stripped 0 bases from V and 0 bases from J, with 3 bases between. The CDR3 is 14 residues long. Here the CDR3 DNA reads TGCGCCAGCAGCTTGGAGCCAACTAATGAAAAACTGTTTTTT. It specifies CASSLEPTNEKLFF.

This clonotype was recorded a few times. The rearrangement joins TRBV11-2 to TRBJ2-5; D gene ambiguous. Trimming removed 4 bases at V and 1 base at J, with 13 bases between. This CDR3 is built from 15 residues. Germline V gene sequence: CDR1 SGHAT, CDR2 FQNNGV. The CDR3 loop is CASSSLSDFQETQYF. The CDR3 coding sequence is TGTGCCAGCAGCTCTCTCAGCGATTTCCAAGAGACCCAGTACTTC.

The V gene is TRBV12-3 or TRBV12-4, the J gene TRBJ2-7, with D tentatively TRBD1 (6 bases). The CDR3 runs to 15 residues. V shed 0 bases and J shed 4 bases, with 13 bases lying between them. CDR3 sequence: CASSLAGAGYYEQYF. The CDR3 coding sequence is TGTGCCAGCAGTTTAGCGGGGGCCGGCTATTACGAGCAGTACTTC.